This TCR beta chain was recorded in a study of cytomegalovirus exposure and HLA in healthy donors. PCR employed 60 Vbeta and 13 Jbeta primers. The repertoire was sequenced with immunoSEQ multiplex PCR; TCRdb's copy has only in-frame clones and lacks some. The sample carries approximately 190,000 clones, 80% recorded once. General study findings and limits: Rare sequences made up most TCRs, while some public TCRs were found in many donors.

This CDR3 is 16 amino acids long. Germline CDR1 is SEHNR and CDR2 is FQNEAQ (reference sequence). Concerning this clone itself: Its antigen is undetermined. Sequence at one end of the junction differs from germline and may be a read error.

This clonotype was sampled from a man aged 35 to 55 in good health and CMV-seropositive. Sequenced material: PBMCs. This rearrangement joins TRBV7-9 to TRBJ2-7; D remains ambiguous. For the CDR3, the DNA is TGTTCCAGCAGCAAAGACTCAAGTCTCCTATCCTACGAGCAGTACTTC. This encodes CSSSKDSSLLSYEQYF. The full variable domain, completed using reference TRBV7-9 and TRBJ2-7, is DTGVSQNPRHKITKRGQNVTFRCDPISEHNRLYWYRQTLGQGPEFLTYFQNEAQLEKSRLLSDRFSAERPKGSFSTLEIQRTEQGDSAMYLCSSSKDSSLLSYEQYFGPGTRLTVT.